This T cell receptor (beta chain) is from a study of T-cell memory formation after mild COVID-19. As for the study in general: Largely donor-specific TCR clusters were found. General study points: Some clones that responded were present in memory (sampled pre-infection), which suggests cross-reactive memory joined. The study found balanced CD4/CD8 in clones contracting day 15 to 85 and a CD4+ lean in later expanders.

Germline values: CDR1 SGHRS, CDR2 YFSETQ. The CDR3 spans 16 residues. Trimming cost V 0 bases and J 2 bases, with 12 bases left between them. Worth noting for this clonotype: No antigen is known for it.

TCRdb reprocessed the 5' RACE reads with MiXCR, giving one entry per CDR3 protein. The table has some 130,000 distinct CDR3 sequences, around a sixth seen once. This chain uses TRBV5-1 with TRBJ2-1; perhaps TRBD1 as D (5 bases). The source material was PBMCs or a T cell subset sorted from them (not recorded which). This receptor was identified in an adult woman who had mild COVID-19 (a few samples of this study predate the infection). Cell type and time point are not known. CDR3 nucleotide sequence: TGCGCCAGCAGCTTGGGCAGTACAGGCGCCTACAATGAGCAGTTCTTC. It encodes CASSLGSTGAYNEQFF. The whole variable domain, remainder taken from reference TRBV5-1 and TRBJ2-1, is KAGVTQTPRYLIKTRGQQVTLSCSPISGHRSVSWYQQTPGQGLQFLFEYFSETQRNKGNFPGRFSGRQFSNSRSEMNVSTLELGDSALYLCASSLGSTGAYNEQFFGPGTRLTVL.